The next 25 T cell receptor beta chains were all read from a single sample in a study of blood T cell repertoires in COVID-19. Assay used: immunoSEQ multiplex PCR; TCRdb lists only in-frame clones, some missing. The sample has around 450,000 clones; around 89% are singletons. The sample taken for sequencing was peripheral blood. The source is a woman aged 30 to 39 with acute or convalescent COVID-19.

This rearrangement joins TRBV7-9 to TRBJ2-7; TRBD1 matches 8 bases. J gave up 5 bases and V 2 bases, and 5 bases lay outside the gene matches. Germline CDR1 is SEHNR and CDR2 is FQNEAQ (reference sequence). This CDR3 comprises 14 residues. The CDR3 DNA reads TGTGCCAGCAGCTTAAGCCAGGGGGCGGACGAGCAGTACTTC. The encoded protein is CASSLSQGADEQYF. Full variable domain (remainder filled in from reference TRBV7-9 and TRBJ2-7): DTGVSQNPRHKITKRGQNVTFRCDPISEHNRLYWYRQTLGQGPEFLTYFQNEAQLEKSRLLSDRFSAERPKGSFSTLEIQRTEQGDSAMYLCASSLSQGADEQYFGPGTRLTVT.

The V gene is TRBV7-9, the J gene TRBJ2-1, with 12 bases identical to TRBD1. V trimming: 8 bases; J trimming: 7 bases; junction bases outside the gene matches: 9. This CDR3 is 15 amino acids long. Germline CDR1 reads SEHNR; CDR2 reads FQNEAQ (reference sequence). CDR3 loop: CASHSGQGAINEQFF. CDR3 coding DNA: TGTGCCAGCCACTCGGGACAGGGGGCGATAAATGAGCAGTTCTTC.

The chain has TRBV18 and TRBJ2-2; 9 nucleotides agree with TRBD1. V shed 5 bases, J shed 3 bases, and the junction held 4 bases outside the gene matches. The germline CDR1 and CDR2 sequences are KGHSH and LQKENI. The CDR3 runs to 15 residues. The CDR3 here is CASSRGQGYTGELFF. CDR3 nucleotide sequence: TGTGCCAGCTCAAGGGGACAGGGATACACCGGGGAGCTGTTTTTT.

DNA of the CDR3: TGTGCCAGCAGCCCGGGGGGGCCGGGGGAGACCCAGTACTTC. It specifies CASSPGGPGETQYF. The chain employs TRBV5-5 and TRBJ2-5, with 8 bases fitting TRBD2. The germline gives CDR1 SGHKS, CDR2 YYEKEE (reference sequence). With 4 bases clipped from V and 5 bases from J, the junction kept 7 bases outside the gene matches. The CDR3 is 14 amino acids.

The V gene is TRBV6-5, the J gene TRBJ1-2; 11 nucleotides agree with TRBD1. The CDR3 runs 13 residues. Germline CDR1 reads MNHEY; CDR2 reads SVGAGI. With V trimmed by 6 bases and J by 8 bases, 5 bases remained unmatched. This chain's CDR3 is CASSFGQGAGYTF. The CDR3 nucleotides read TGTGCCAGCAGCTTCGGACAGGGGGCCGGCTACACCTTC.

The CDR3 DNA sequence: TGCAGTGGACAGGGGAAAGATACGCAGTATTTT. Translated: CSGQGKDTQYF. The chain has TRBV20-1 and TRBJ2-3; 8 positions match TRBD1. The CDR3 length is 11 residues. Germline CDR1 and CDR2: DFQATT and SNEGSKA (reference sequence). J was trimmed by 5 bases and V by 7 bases; bases with no gene match: 2.

CDR3 protein: CASSYRGGPYNEQFF. CDR3 coding DNA: TGTGCCAGCAGTTACCGTGGGGGCCCCTACAATGAGCAGTTCTTC. The rearrangement joins TRBV6-2 or TRBV6-3 to TRBJ2-1; D may be TRBD1 (6 bases). Trimming removed 2 bases at V and 2 bases at J, with 10 bases between. CDR3 length equals 15 residues. Germline lookup yields CDR1 MNHEY and CDR2 SVGEGT.

The chain joins TRBV20-1 to TRBJ1-5; no reliable D call. Germline-derived CDR1 and CDR2 are DFQATT and SNEGSKA (reference sequence). The ends were cut back, 3 bases at V and 7 bases at J, with 10 bases in the middle. The CDR3 length is 12 residues. The CDR3 reads CSASSGLQPQHF. The CDR3 DNA reads as TGCAGTGCTAGTTCAGGTTTACAGCCCCAGCATTTT.

V usage is TRBV30 and J usage is TRBJ1-1; D not certain. V was trimmed by 2 bases and J by 0 bases, leaving 25 bases between them. The CDR3 covers 19 residues. Per the germline V gene, CDR1 is GTSNPN and CDR2 is SVGIG (reference sequence). CDR3 amino acids: CAWSIFGWAENKLNTEAFF. The CDR3 DNA reads TGTGCCTGGAGTATCTTTGGTTGGGCAGAGAATAAACTGAACACTGAAGCTTTCTTT.

The V and J genes are TRBV2 and TRBJ1-2; D may be TRBD1 (6 bases). V dropped 3 bases and J dropped 4 bases, with 9 bases sitting between them. Germline CDR1 reads SNHLY; CDR2 reads FYNNEI. This CDR3 comprises 13 residues. For the CDR3, the DNA is TGTGCCAGCAGTGATGGCAGGGGCTATGGCTACACCTTC. Translation: CASSDGRGYGYTF.

The genes are TRBV9 and TRBJ2-2; 11 bases are shared with TRBD2. Germline values: CDR1 SGDLS, CDR2 YYNGEE. This CDR3 is built from 17 residues. With V trimmed by 3 bases and J by 2 bases, 6 bases remained unmatched. The CDR3 bases are TGTGCCAGCAGCGGTATAGCGGGAGGGGTCAACACCGGGGAGCTGTTTTTT. This translates into CASSGIAGGVNTGELFF.

The chain joins TRBV28 to TRBJ2-5; 8 bases line up with TRBD1. V shed 4 bases and J 5 bases; nucleotides not matched to a gene: 9. The germline gives CDR1 MDHEN, CDR2 SYDVKM. The CDR3 contains 15 residues. The CDR3 loop is CASSSADRVFETQYF. The CDR3, as DNA: TGTGCCAGCAGTTCGGCGGACAGGGTTTTTGAGACCCAGTACTTC. The full variable domain, its missing parts supplied by reference TRBV28 and TRBJ2-5, is DVKVTQSSRYLVKRTGEKVFLECVQDMDHENMFWYRQDPGLGLRLIYFSYDVKMKEKGDIPEGYSVSREKKERFSLILESASTNQTSMYLCASSSADRVFETQYFGPGTRLLVL.

The V and J genes are TRBV28 and TRBJ2-5; D is perhaps TRBD1 (5 bases). This CDR3 contains 13 residues. The germline gives CDR1 MDHEN, CDR2 SYDVKM. With 5 bases removed from V and 2 bases from J, the gap between germline ends came to 9 bases. CDR3 amino acids: CASSPGIQETQYF. Here the CDR3 DNA reads TGTGCCAGCAGTCCAGGGATACAAGAGACCCAGTACTTC. Full variable domain (remainder filled in from reference TRBV28 and TRBJ2-5): DVKVTQSSRYLVKRTGEKVFLECVQDMDHENMFWYRQDPGLGLRLIYFSYDVKMKEKGDIPEGYSVSREKKERFSLILESASTNQTSMYLCASSPGIQETQYFGPGTRLLVL.

DNA for the CDR3: TGTGCCAGCAGTCTCTCGACAGGGCGGGTATATGGCTACACCTTC. Translating gives CASSLSTGRVYGYTF. The chain joins TRBV28 to TRBJ1-2; 7 bases line up with TRBD1. Germline V gene lookup returns CDR1 MDHEN and CDR2 SYDVKM. Trimming cost V 5 bases and J 5 bases; bases outside gene matches: 11. The CDR3 extends over 15 amino acids.

V usage is TRBV7-9 and J usage is TRBJ2-2; the match to TRBD1 covers 9 bases. The V segment lost 5 bases and the J segment 5 bases; nucleotides outside the gene matches: 6. Germline-derived CDR1 and CDR2 are SEHNR and FQNEAQ (reference sequence). CDR3 length: 15 residues. CDR3 loop: CASSHRDRETGELFF. CDR3 nucleotides: TGTGCCAGCAGCCACCGGGACAGGGAGACCGGGGAGCTGTTTTTT.

The chain carries TRBV7-3 and TRBJ2-3, with 8 nucleotides matching TRBD1. J gave up 6 bases and V 3 bases, and 5 bases lay outside the gene matches. Germline-derived CDR1 and CDR2 are SGHTA and FQGTGA. This CDR3 has 14 amino acids. CDR3 nucleotide sequence: TGTGCCAGCAGCTTCGCAGGGGGCCTCGATACGCAGTATTTT. Translated, it gives CASSFAGGLDTQYF.

This chain connects TRBV5-5 to TRBJ1-1; TRBD1 matches at 8 bases. Germline trimming cut 4 bases from V and 11 bases from J; bases unmatched to any gene: 10. In germline, CDR1 is SGHKS, CDR2 YYEKEE (reference sequence). The CDR3 sequence is 13 residues long. The CDR3 DNA sequence: TGTGCCAGCAGCAACACAGGGGGTTTGGGTGCTTTCTTT. This translates into CASSNTGGLGAFF.

The chain couples TRBV5-1 to TRBJ2-7, with 11 bases fitting TRBD2. The length of the CDR3 is 16 residues. CDR1 is SGHRS, CDR2 YFSETQ, per germline. Germline trimming cut 3 bases from V and 2 bases from J; bases unmatched to any gene: 7. As DNA, the CDR3 is TGCGCCAGCAGCTCCACGACTAGCGGGGCACCCTACGAGCAGTACTTC. This sequence encodes CASSSTTSGAPYEQYF.

V is TRBV7-9 and J is TRBJ2-1; perhaps TRBD2 as D (6 bases). This CDR3 region has 15 residues. From germline, CDR1 is SEHNR and CDR2 FQNEAQ (reference sequence). Trimming took off 7 bases at V and 0 bases at J, with 13 bases between the two ends. CDR3 coding DNA: TGTGCCAGCATTGGGGGGAGCAGCTCCTACAATGAGCAGTTCTTC. Encoded protein: CASIGGSSSYNEQFF.

The chain is built from TRBV5-1 and TRBJ2-3; D might be TRBD2 (5 bases). Trimming removed 4 bases from V and 5 bases from J, with 14 bases in between. The CDR3 has 14 amino acids. CDR1 and CDR2 from the germline V gene are SGHRS and YFSETQ. For the CDR3, the DNA is TGCGCCAGCAGCACTAGTACCTATTTAGATACGCAGTATTTT. This translates into CASSTSTYLDTQYF.

Only one count was recorded for this clone. The chain has TRBV28 and TRBJ1-1; 9 positions match TRBD1. Germline-derived CDR1 and CDR2 are MDHEN and SYDVKM. Trimming at V came to 5 bases and at J to 4 bases, leaving 8 bases not matched to a gene. The CDR3 sequence is 15 residues long. CDR3 nucleotide sequence: TGTGCCAGCAGTCAAACAGGGGGCGTCGGCACTGAAGCTTTCTTT. It codes for CASSQTGGVGTEAFF.

The chain couples TRBV3-1 (or the pseudogene TRBV3-2) to TRBJ1-1; possible D gene TRBD1, 5 bases. The length of the CDR3 is 15 residues. V shed 4 bases and J shed 4 bases, with 16 bases lying between them. Germline CDR1 LGHDT, CDR2 YNNKEL (reference sequence). The CDR3 region is CASSPTSLRGTEAFF. The DNA of the CDR3 is TGTGCCAGCAGCCCTACGTCCCTAAGGGGCACTGAAGCTTTCTTT.

The chain employs TRBV13 and TRBJ2-2, with D possibly being TRBD1 (5 bases). Germline CDR1 PRHDT, CDR2 FYEKMQ (reference sequence). V was trimmed by 2 bases and J by 2 bases, leaving 9 bases between them. The CDR3 has 15 amino acids. In DNA form, the CDR3 reads TGTGCCAGCAGCTTACGCAGGGAAAACACCGGGGAGCTGTTTTTT. Encoded protein: CASSLRRENTGELFF.

The rearrangement joins TRBV21-1 to TRBJ2-7; the D segment call TRBD2 is taken from the table without a DNA check. TRBV21-1 corresponds to a pseudogene. The CDR3 covers 15 residues. This CDR3 reads CASSIRLAGSYEQYF. In DNA, the CDR3 is TGTGCCAGCAGCATCCGACTAGCGGGGTCCTACGAGCAGTACTTC.

The chain links TRBV7-9 to TRBJ2-7; 9 bases are shared with TRBD1. V shed 1 base and J 6 bases; nucleotides not matched to a gene: 7. Germline loops: CDR1 SEHNR, CDR2 FQNEAQ (reference sequence). The CDR3 covers 15 residues. In DNA form, the CDR3 reads TGTGCCAGCAGCTTAGGTGGGACAGGGTTAGGCGAGCAGTACTTC. This codes for CASSLGGTGLGEQYF.